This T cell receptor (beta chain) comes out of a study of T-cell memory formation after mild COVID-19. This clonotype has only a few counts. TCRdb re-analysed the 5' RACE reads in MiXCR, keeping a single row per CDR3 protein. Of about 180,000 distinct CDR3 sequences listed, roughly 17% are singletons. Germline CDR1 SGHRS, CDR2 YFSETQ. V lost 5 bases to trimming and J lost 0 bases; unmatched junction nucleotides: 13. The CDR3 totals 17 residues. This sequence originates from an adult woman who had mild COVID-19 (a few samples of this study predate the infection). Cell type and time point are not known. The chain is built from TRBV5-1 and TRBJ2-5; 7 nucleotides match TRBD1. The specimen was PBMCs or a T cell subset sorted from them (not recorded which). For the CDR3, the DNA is TGCGCCAGCAGTCCCATCCGGGACAGCAAATACCAAGAGACCCAGTACTTC. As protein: CASSPIRDSKYQETQYF.